Detailed here is one TCR beta chain. The CDR3 totals 15 residues. Germline trimming cut 4 bases from V and 6 bases from J; bases unmatched to any gene: 8. Germline assignment: CDR1 MNHEY and CDR2 SVGAGI. These data are taken from a study of blood T cell repertoires in COVID-19. Looking at the study overall: PBMCs, B-cell-depleted T cells, or T cells provided the cDNA or gDNA that made up the material.

The authors' processing: By means of reference gene primer amplification, nucleated cell counts were estimated. Measured with immunoSEQ multiplex PCR; TCRdb has only the in-frame clones, and not every one. V and J calls and clone size are given by that table; D and trimming were obtained from the DNA. The repertoire holds over 200,000 clones, with around nine tenths as singletons. The sequenced sample was peripheral blood. The receptor was isolated from a man between 18 and 35 years old with active or convalescent COVID-19. The chain employs TRBV6-5 and TRBJ1-1; 10 nucleotides align to TRBD1. The CDR3 nucleotides are TGTGCCAGCAGTTCCCGGACAGGGGGTAGGGCTGAAGCTTTCTTT. This sequence encodes CASSSRTGGRAEAFF.